The clone carrying this TCR beta chain was seen ten or more times. Its antigen is still unknown. This entry comes from a study of HIV-infected patients and healthy controls. General study findings and limits: MAIT alpha-chain CDR3s were frequent in healthy controls, depleted in HIV+.

Alpha and beta constant-region primers primed reverse transcription of about 500 ng RNA. Alpha and beta chain libraries were made separately by chain-specific third strand synthesis with multiplexing indices. MiXCR was run by TCRdb on the 5' RACE reads, yielding one entry per CDR3 protein. The sample yields some 12,000 distinct CDR3 sequences, 8% to 9.5% seen once. CDR1 and CDR2 from the germline V gene are SNHLY and FYNNEI. Trimming cost V 5 bases and J 8 bases, with 19 bases left between them. CDR3 length equals 14 residues. All unsorted peripheral T cells were captured because whole blood was used without fractionation.

The source is an adult with HIV infection. The donor label of this sample is uncertain. The chain carries TRBV2 and TRBJ2-7; tentative D call: TRBD2 (6 bases). The sample in question was blood, obtained before antiretroviral therapy. CDR3 coding DNA: TGTGCCAGCAGTCCCTTTGGGGAGGCCGCCCAGCAGTACTTC. This sequence encodes CASSPFGEAAQQYF. Full variable domain (rest looked up from reference TRBV2 and TRBJ2-7): EPEVTQTPSHQVTQMGQEVILRCVPISNHLYFYWYRQILGQKVEFLVSFYNNEISEKSEIFDDQFSVERPDGSNFTLKIRSTKLEDSAMYFCASSPFGEAAQQYFGPGTRLTVT.